Presented here are 23 T cell receptor beta chains from one specimen sequenced in a study of blood T cell repertoires in COVID-19. TCRdb's copy holds only in-frame clones and misses some; the assay was immunoSEQ multiplex PCR. The sample lists about 68,000 clones; around 90% were seen once. The sequenced sample was peripheral blood. All receptors come from a man between 40 and 49 years old with COVID-19, enrolled during active disease.

CDR3 coding DNA: TGTGCCTGGATTGGACAGGGGGCAATTGAAGCTTTCTTT. It encodes CAWIGQGAIEAFF. The chain has TRBV30 and TRBJ1-1, with 11 bases matching TRBD1. J was trimmed by 7 bases and V by 4 bases; bases with no gene match: 5. Germline CDR1 GTSNPN, CDR2 SVGIG (reference sequence). There are 13 residues in the CDR3. The variable domain in full, with the rest retrieved from reference TRBV30 and TRBJ1-1, is SQTIHQWPATLVQPVGSPLSLECTVEGTSNPNLYWYRQAAGRGLQLLFYSVGIGQISSEVPQNLSASRPQDRQFILSSKKLLLSDSGFYLCAWIGQGAIEAFFGQGTRLTVV.

V usage is TRBV20-1 and J usage is TRBJ2-7; 7 nucleotides align to TRBD1. From germline, CDR1 is DFQATT and CDR2 SNEGSKA (reference sequence). The CDR3 is 11 residues long. V was pared by 4 bases and J by 8 bases, with 5 bases of the junction left unmatched. The CDR3: CSATGQEQQYF. The CDR3 DNA reads as TGCAGTGCTACCGGACAGGAACAGCAGTACTTC.

Only a few counts were recorded for this clone. This chain joins TRBV28 and TRBJ1-2, with D tentatively TRBD1 (5 bases). This CDR3 is built from 15 residues. V was trimmed by 1 base and J by 8 bases, leaving 17 bases between them. CDR1 is MDHEN, CDR2 SYDVKM, per germline. This CDR3 is CASSLFVTDGGGYTF. The CDR3 DNA reads as TGTGCCAGCAGTTTATTTGTGACAGACGGAGGGGGCTACACCTTC.

J is TRBJ1-5 and V is TRBV29-1, with 7 bases that match TRBD1. CDR1 SQVTM and CDR2 ANQGSEA come from the germline V gene. V shed 4 bases, J shed 7 bases, and the junction held 7 bases outside the gene matches. The CDR3 runs 13 residues. In nucleotides, the CDR3 is TGCAGCGTTGCCGGGCAGGGGGGACAGCCCCAGCATTTT. It translates to CSVAGQGGQPQHF.

V is TRBV5-1 and J is TRBJ2-5, with D possibly matching TRBD1 (6 bases). Germline lookup yields CDR1 SGHRS and CDR2 YFSETQ. The CDR3 consists of 13 residues. Deletions cut 4 bases from V and 2 bases from J, with 9 bases between. CDR3 in DNA: TGCGCCAGCAGCAGCGGACAGCAAGAGACCCAGTACTTC. It codes for CASSSGQQETQYF.

The chain carries TRBV18 and TRBJ2-5; 8 nucleotides agree with TRBD1. The J segment lost 1 base and the V segment lost 8 bases, leaving 6 bases of the junction unmatched. Germline V gene lookup returns CDR1 KGHSH and CDR2 LQKENI. The CDR3 totals 14 residues. Written as DNA, the CDR3 is TGTGCCAGCACCGGACAGGGCGGCCAAGAGACCCAGTACTTC. Translating gives CASTGQGGQETQYF.

The J gene is TRBJ2-2, the V gene TRBV19, with 8 bases identical to TRBD2. The V gene end was trimmed by 7 bases and the J gene end by 5 bases; junction bases not matched to a gene: 6. The length of the CDR3 is 14 residues. Per the germline V gene, CDR1 is LNHDA and CDR2 is SQIVND (reference sequence). The CDR3 DNA follows: TGTGCCAGTACCGTTAGCGGGGTAACCGGGGAGCTGTTTTTT. Its translation: CASTVSGVTGELFF.

The V and J genes are TRBV18 and TRBJ2-6; 10 nucleotides align to TRBD2. Germline CDR1 is KGHSH and CDR2 is LQKENI. The CDR3 spans 18 residues. The ends lost 0 bases at V and 0 bases at J; junction bases unmatched: 2. CDR3 protein: CASSPPLAGISGANVLTF. CDR3 DNA sequence: TGTGCCAGCTCACCACCACTAGCGGGGATCTCTGGGGCCAACGTCCTGACTTTC.

This clone was observed a few times. CDR3 residues: CASSYSGTSAEQYF. The CDR3 DNA reads as TGTGCCAGCAGTTACTCTGGGACTAGCGCCGAGCAGTACTTC. The chain is built from TRBV6-5 and TRBJ2-7; 10 bases are a match to TRBD2. After removal of 0 bases from V and 6 bases from J, the junction contained 2 bases not matched to a gene. Germline V lookup: CDR1 MNHEY, CDR2 SVGAGI. The length of the CDR3 is 14 residues.

The chain is built from TRBV5-1 and TRBJ2-5, with a possible D match to TRBD1 (5 bases). Trimming removed 4 bases from V and 5 bases from J, with 6 bases in between. The CDR3 spans 11 residues. Germline loops: CDR1 SGHRS, CDR2 YFSETQ. The chain's CDR3 is CASSAGETQYF. DNA of the CDR3: TGCGCCAGCAGCGCAGGGGAGACCCAGTACTTC.

V usage is TRBV29-1 and J usage is TRBJ2-3; 11 nucleotides align to TRBD1. Germline CDR1 and CDR2: SQVTM and ANQGSEA. The CDR3 totals 14 residues. The ends lost 3 bases at V and 5 bases at J; junction bases unmatched: 4. CDR3 in amino acids: CSVERDRGEDTQYF. The CDR3 DNA sequence: TGCAGCGTTGAGAGGGACAGGGGGGAAGATACGCAGTATTTT.

This chain joins TRBV7-2 and TRBJ2-1, with 8 bases fitting TRBD2. CDR3 length: 16 residues. Germline V gives CDR1 SGHTA, CDR2 FQGNSA. Trimming at V came to 4 bases and at J to 9 bases, leaving 14 bases not matched to a gene. CDR3 in amino acids: CASSSRGQLAAGEQFF. As DNA, the CDR3 is TGTGCCAGCAGCTCCCGAGGCCAACTAGCGGCTGGTGAGCAGTTCTTC. Supplemented by reference TRBV7-2 and TRBJ2-1, the full variable domain reads GAGVSQSPSNKVTEKGKDVELRCDPISGHTALYWYRQSLGQGLEFLIYFQGNSAPDKSGLPSDRFSAERTGGSVSTLTIQRTQQEDSAVYLCASSSRGQLAAGEQFFGPGTRLTVL.

The chain uses TRBV12-3 or TRBV12-4 and TRBJ2-5; 9 nucleotides match TRBD2. V lost 6 bases, J lost 5 bases, and 4 bases stayed unmatched. The CDR3 has 13 residues. In DNA, the CDR3 is TGTGCCAGCAGCGGACTAGCGTGGGAGACCCAGTACTTC. Translating it yields CASSGLAWETQYF.

The genes are TRBV10-3 and TRBJ2-2; 11 bases map to TRBD2. CDR3 size: 16 residues. Germline V gives CDR1 ENHRY, CDR2 SYGVKD. V lost 11 bases and J lost 2; bases outside the gene matches: 10. The CDR3 region is CASAPLAGANTGELFF. The CDR3 DNA follows: TGTGCCTCGGCCCCACTAGCGGGGGCCAACACCGGGGAGCTGTTTTTT.

This chain uses TRBV28 with TRBJ1-2; 8 bases line up with TRBD1. V lost 6 bases and J lost 4; bases outside the gene matches: 10. The CDR3 runs 15 residues. CDR1 and CDR2 from the germline V gene are MDHEN and SYDVKM. The CDR3 bases are TGTGCCAGCAGATCCGGGCAGGGGGCAAGCTATGGCTACACCTTC. Protein: CASRSGQGASYGYTF.

J is TRBJ2-7 and V is TRBV28, with 7 bases matching TRBD1. Germline lookup yields CDR1 MDHEN and CDR2 SYDVKM. V lost 6 bases to trimming and J lost 3 bases; unmatched junction nucleotides: 5. This CDR3 has 13 residues. The CDR3 nucleotides read TGTGCCAGCAGAGAGGGACAGATCTACGAGCAGTACTTC. This gives the protein CASREGQIYEQYF.

The chain recombines TRBV4-1 with TRBJ2-3, with 13 bases matching TRBD2. V was pared by 2 bases and J by 1 base, with 6 bases of the junction left unmatched. The CDR3 totals 18 residues. The germline gives CDR1 MGHRA, CDR2 YSYEKL. The CDR3 loop reads CASSQQTSGGARTDTQYF. The CDR3 nucleotides are TGCGCCAGCAGCCAACAAACTAGCGGGGGGGCGCGCACAGATACGCAGTATTTT.

V and J are TRBV18 and TRBJ1-2; a weak D match, TRBD1 (5 bases). V shed 0 bases and J shed 6 bases, with 11 bases lying between them. This CDR3 has 14 residues. The germline V gene has CDR1 KGHSH and CDR2 LQKENI. DNA for the CDR3: TGTGCCAGCTCACCACCGGCAGGGAGGGATGGCTACACCTTC. Protein product: CASSPPAGRDGYTF.

The V and J genes are TRBV3-1 (or the pseudogene TRBV3-2) and TRBJ2-3; weak D call: TRBD2 (8 bases). Germline-derived CDR1 and CDR2 are LGHDT and YNNKEL (reference sequence). V was trimmed by 2 bases and J by 2 bases, leaving 14 bases between them. The CDR3 loop spans 16 amino acids. This CDR3 reads CASSQRGRGVTDTQYF. CDR3 DNA sequence: TGTGCCAGCAGCCAAAGGGGGCGGGGGGTCACAGATACGCAGTATTTT.

The chain couples TRBV19 to TRBJ2-6, with 8 bases lining up with TRBD1. V trimming: 10 bases; J trimming: 0 bases; junction bases outside the gene matches: 8. The CDR3 covers 16 residues. CDR1 and CDR2 (germline): LNHDA, SQIVND (reference sequence). In DNA, the CDR3 is TGTGCCACCGACTCAGGGGGCCGCTCTGGGGCCAACGTCCTGACTTTC. Translation gives CATDSGGRSGANVLTF. Filled out from reference TRBV19 and TRBJ2-6, the complete variable domain reads DGGITQSPKYLFRKEGQNVTLSCEQNLNHDAMYWYRQDPGQGLRLIYYSQIVNDFQKGDIAEGYSVSREKKESFPLTVTSAQKNPTAFYLCATDSGGRSGANVLTFGAGSRLTVL.

The V gene is TRBV7-9, the J gene TRBJ2-7, with TRBD2 matching 9 bases. The germline V gene has CDR1 SEHNR and CDR2 FQNEAQ (reference sequence). V lost 3 bases to trimming and J lost 6 bases; unmatched junction nucleotides: 9. CDR3 size: 15 residues. CDR3 protein: CASSFGGTSRLEQYF. CDR3 sequence (DNA): TGTGCCAGCAGCTTTGGGGGGACTAGCCGTCTCGAGCAGTACTTC. The whole variable domain, remainder taken from reference TRBV7-9 and TRBJ2-7, is DTGVSQNPRHKITKRGQNVTFRCDPISEHNRLYWYRQTLGQGPEFLTYFQNEAQLEKSRLLSDRFSAERPKGSFSTLEIQRTEQGDSAMYLCASSFGGTSRLEQYFGPGTRLTVT.

The V and J genes are TRBV2 and TRBJ2-7, with D perhaps TRBD1 (6 bases). This CDR3 has 14 amino acids. The V and J ends lost 7 bases and 2 bases respectively, with 15 bases between them. Germline V gene data show CDR1 as SNHLY and CDR2 as FYNNEI. In DNA, the CDR3 is TGTGCCAGCAAAGAGTCACAGGGCCCCTACGAGCAGTACTTC. Its protein product is CASKESQGPYEQYF.

This chain joins TRBV20-1 and TRBJ2-5; TRBD2 matches 9 bases. CDR3 length: 14 amino acids. CDR1 DFQATT and CDR2 SNEGSKA come from the germline V gene (reference sequence). The J segment lost 1 base and the V segment lost 3 bases, leaving 3 bases of the junction unmatched. CDR3 region: CSASRLAVQETQYF. As DNA, the CDR3 is TGCAGTGCTAGTAGACTAGCGGTCCAAGAGACCCAGTACTTC.